This T cell receptor (beta chain) was sequenced in a study of T cells in Graves' hyperthyroidism and ophthalmopathy. Study-wide results and limits: Expanded thyroid clonotypes (above 0.001) were mostly also found in blood. Stable hyperthyroidism and ophthalmopathy were separated using 13 V-J signatures.

This clonotype appeared many times. Its matching antigen is unknown. TCR beta CDR3 region amplification was performed from RNA transcripts. The HTBI primer set was used in a first-round RT-PCR of the TCR CDR3. TCRdb independently ran MiXCR on the multiplex PCR reads; one entry per CDR3 protein. This sample yields about 600,000 distinct CDR3 sequences, of which approximately 15% are seen a single time; roughly 7% belongs to the top ten. Each diagnosis was grounded in clinical symptoms, serum thyroxine and TRAb, thyroid ultrasound, and orbital computed tomography. Sequencing input: blood. The clonotype originates from a woman under 30 with Graves' ophthalmopathy.

CDR3 protein: CASFAGTGGPDTQYF. The DNA for the CDR3 is TGTGCCAGTTTTGCCGGGACAGGGGGCCCAGATACGCAGTATTTT. This sequence joins TRBV6-1 and TRBJ2-3; TRBD1 agrees at 12 bases. V dropped 9 bases and J dropped 4; count of bases not matched to a gene: 8. CDR1 and CDR2 (germline): MNHNS, SASEGT. The CDR3 has 15 residues.